These 20 T cell receptor beta chains share one sample of origin, sequenced in a study of response to subunit inactivated influenza vaccine. TCRdb independently ran MiXCR on the RT-PCR reads; one entry per CDR3 protein. The sample holds roughly 790,000 distinct CDR3 sequences, 21% seen once. The source was PBMCs from blood, collected approximately 5 days after vaccination. The receptors here all came from a man in his fifties who received an inactivated influenza vaccine.

This clonotype showed up just a few times. This chain uses TRBV12-3 or TRBV12-4 with TRBJ2-1, with 11 positions matching TRBD2. Unmatched junction bases numbered 15, after V lost 5 bases and J lost 0 bases. The CDR3 totals 20 residues. The CDR3 region is CASSGLIAGGPYGSYNEQFF. Here the CDR3 DNA reads TGTGCCAGCAGTGGCCTTATAGCGGGGGGGCCGTACGGCTCCTACAATGAGCAGTTCTTC.

The chain combines TRBV19 with TRBJ2-1; no firm D call. V lost 2 bases, J lost 6 bases, and 11 bases lay in between. The germline V gene has CDR1 LNHDA and CDR2 SQIVND (reference sequence). The CDR3 contains 14 residues. CDR3 nucleotides: TGTGCCAGTAGTATAAGGCAGGTAACCAATGAGCAGTTCTTC. It codes for CASSIRQVTNEQFF.

This clonotype was seen a few times. This chain uses TRBV3-1 with TRBJ1-6; D might be TRBD1 (5 bases). This CDR3 spans 15 amino acids. Germline-derived CDR1 and CDR2 are LGHDT and YNNKEL (reference sequence). Between the trimmed V and J ends, which lost 4 bases and 6 bases, there was a span of 13 bases. Written as DNA, the CDR3 is TGTGCCAGCAGCCTGGGACCGGAGATTAATTCACCCCTCCACTTT. This gives the protein CASSLGPEINSPLHF.

The chain carries TRBV3-1 and TRBJ2-5; 10 nucleotides match TRBD1. The CDR3 contains 17 residues. Germline CDR1 LGHDT, CDR2 YNNKEL (reference sequence). V gave up 11 bases and J gave up 1 base; unmatched junction bases: 16. The chain's CDR3 is CASCQVRGQGGQETQYF. DNA for the CDR3: TGTGCCTCCTGCCAAGTCAGAGGACAGGGGGGCCAAGAGACCCAGTACTTC.

V usage is TRBV11-1 and J usage is TRBJ2-7; 9 bases match TRBD2. V lost 2 bases, J lost 4 bases, and 18 bases stayed unmatched. CDR3 length equals 19 residues. Germline V CDR1 and CDR2: SGHAT, FQDESV (reference sequence). The CDR3: CASSLKDGGLSGRRYEQYF. The CDR3, as DNA: TGTGCCAGCAGCTTAAAAGACGGCGGGCTGAGCGGGAGGAGGTACGAGCAGTACTTC.

This clonotype was seen a handful of times. The V call is TRBV7-2, the J call TRBJ1-2; a weak D match, TRBD1 (5 bases). CDR1 and CDR2 from the germline V gene are SGHTA and FQGNSA. There are 16 residues in the CDR3. V lost 1 base, J lost 0 bases, and 12 bases lay in between. CDR3: CASSLVRGGANYGYTF. The CDR3 DNA is TGTGCCAGCAGCTTAGTGAGGGGCGGAGCTAACTATGGCTACACCTTC.

The V gene is TRBV11-2, the J gene TRBJ2-5; 10 bases fit TRBD2. J gave up 5 bases and V 5 bases, and 11 bases lay outside the gene matches. There are 16 residues in the CDR3. CDR1 SGHAT and CDR2 FQNNGV come from the germline V gene. The CDR3 protein is CASSVAGLAGVETQYF. The CDR3 coding sequence is TGTGCCAGCAGCGTAGCAGGGCTAGCGGGAGTTGAGACCCAGTACTTC. The variable domain in full, with the rest retrieved from reference TRBV11-2 and TRBJ2-5, is EAGVAQSPRYKIIEKRQSVAFWCNPISGHATLYWYQQILGQGPKLLIQFQNNGVVDDSQLPKDRFSAERLKGVDSTLKIQPAKLEDSAVYLCASSVAGLAGVETQYFGPGTRLLVL.

The chain combines TRBV12-3 or TRBV12-4 with TRBJ2-5; 11 positions match TRBD2. V shed 4 bases, J shed 5 bases, and the junction held 9 bases outside the gene matches. CDR3 length: 16 amino acids. The CDR3 sequence is CASSSWDSGRGETQYF. The CDR3, as DNA: TGTGCCAGCAGTTCCTGGGATAGCGGGAGGGGGGAGACCCAGTACTTC.

This clonotype was observed a handful of times. This chain links TRBV6-2 or TRBV6-3 with TRBJ2-1; 8 nucleotides line up with TRBD2. Germline CDR1 MNHEY, CDR2 SVGEGT. This CDR3 is built from 14 residues. Trimming at V came to 0 bases and at J to 8 bases, leaving 3 bases not matched to a gene. CDR3 bases: TGTGCCAGCAGTTACTCATCCGGGAGGGATGAGCAGTTCTTC. Protein sequence: CASSYSSGRDEQFF.

V is TRBV24-1 and J is TRBJ2-1, with 7 bases aligning to TRBD2. CDR1 KGHDR and CDR2 SFDVKD come from the germline V gene. This CDR3 comprises 14 residues. The trim removed 5 bases at V and 8 bases at J, leaving 8 bases unmatched. CDR3 protein: CATSGGRATHEQFF. CDR3 bases: TGTGCCACCAGTGGTGGGAGGGCCACACATGAGCAGTTCTTC.

This clonotype was counted a few times. This chain joins TRBV6-2 or TRBV6-3 and TRBJ2-1, with D tentatively TRBD2 (5 bases). This CDR3 has 15 residues. Germline values: CDR1 MNHEY, CDR2 SVGEGT. V lost 6 bases and J lost 6, with 18 bases in between. CDR3 region: CASSQARVFGNEQFF. The CDR3 nucleotides read TGTGCCAGCAGCCAGGCGAGGGTGTTCGGCAATGAGCAGTTCTTC.

Ten or more counts support this clonotype. The chain employs TRBV18 and TRBJ1-3; perhaps TRBD1 as D (5 bases). The germline CDR1 and CDR2 sequences are KGHSH and LQKENI. V was pared by 6 bases and J by 3 bases, with 15 bases between. The CDR3 has 15 amino acids. CDR3: CASSPDSSIGNTIYF. CDR3 in DNA: TGTGCCAGCTCCCCTGACAGCTCCATTGGAAACACCATATATTTT. Full variable domain (remainder filled in from reference TRBV18 and TRBJ1-3): NAGVMQNPRHLVRRRGQEARLRCSPMKGHSHVYWYRQLPEEGLKFMVYLQKENIIDESGMPKERFSAEFPKEGPSILRIQQVVRGDSAAYFCASSPDSSIGNTIYFGEGSWLTVV.

This clonotype was counted between two and nine times. This chain connects TRBV9 to TRBJ1-3; D call uncertain. Trimming stripped 4 bases from V and 3 bases from J, with 14 bases between. CDR1 SGDLS and CDR2 YYNGEE come from the germline V gene. The CDR3 spans 15 residues. DNA of the CDR3: TGTGCCAGCAGCCGCGGGGAGGTAGTTGGAAACACCATATATTTT. Protein: CASSRGEVVGNTIYF.

CDR3 loop: CASSFRYRGETQYF. CDR3 in DNA: TGTGCCAGCAGCTTTCGATACAGGGGAGAGACCCAGTACTTC. The V gene is TRBV7-2, the J gene TRBJ2-5, with 7 bases fitting TRBD1. J was trimmed by 4 bases and V by 3 bases; bases with no gene match: 5. From germline, CDR1 is SGHTA and CDR2 FQGNSA. The CDR3 length is 14 residues.

A few counts support this clonotype. The rearrangement links TRBV6-5 to TRBJ2-7, with unresolved D. The germline gives CDR1 MNHEY, CDR2 SVGAGI. Trimming pared 0 bases from V and 7 bases from J, leaving 16 bases between. This CDR3 contains 15 residues. CDR3 amino acids: CASSYSPAPTTEQYF. In DNA, the CDR3 is TGTGCCAGCAGTTACTCTCCGGCCCCGACGACGGAGCAGTACTTC.

The rearrangement links TRBV5-1 to TRBJ2-7, with a weak D call TRBD1 (5 bases). This CDR3 is built from 13 residues. In germline, CDR1 is SGHRS, CDR2 YFSETQ. V gave up 0 bases and J gave up 6 bases, with 10 bases separating them. The CDR3 bases are TGCGCCAGCAGCTTGGAAGGGGAAAGCGAGCAGTACTTC. Translated: CASSLEGESEQYF.

The V call is TRBV5-1, the J call TRBJ2-5; 11 bases agree with TRBD2. V was clipped by 0 bases and J by 2 bases; unmatched bases: 3. This CDR3 spans 16 amino acids. Germline CDR1 reads SGHRS; CDR2 reads YFSETQ. DNA for the CDR3: TGCGCCAGCAGCTTGGGGCGACTAGCGGGACAAGAGACCCAGTACTTC. Translation gives CASSLGRLAGQETQYF.

This chain uses TRBV20-1 with TRBJ1-6; no clear D gene. Trimming removed 2 bases from V and 8 bases from J, with 10 bases in between. CDR1 DFQATT and CDR2 SNEGSKA come from the germline V gene (reference sequence). The CDR3 length is 13 residues. CDR3 protein: CSARRPQYSPLHF. For the CDR3, the DNA is TGCAGTGCTAGAAGGCCTCAGTATTCACCCCTCCACTTT.

This clonotype has a handful of counts. This chain joins TRBV12-3 or TRBV12-4 and TRBJ2-7, with a possible D match to TRBD1 (6 bases). V lost 2 bases and J lost 3, with 11 bases in between. The CDR3 loop spans 14 amino acids. As DNA, the CDR3 is TGTGCCAGCAGTTTAACAGGGCTAAACTACGAGCAGTACTTC. Translated: CASSLTGLNYEQYF.

The table lists this clonotype with a few counts. This rearrangement joins TRBV20-1 to TRBJ1-3; no reliable D call. The CDR3 is 13 residues long. Germline V gives CDR1 DFQATT, CDR2 SNEGSKA (reference sequence). The CDR3 DNA reads TGCAGCGGCAAGCGGGCCTCTGGAAACACCATATATTTT. It is translated as CSGKRASGNTIYF.